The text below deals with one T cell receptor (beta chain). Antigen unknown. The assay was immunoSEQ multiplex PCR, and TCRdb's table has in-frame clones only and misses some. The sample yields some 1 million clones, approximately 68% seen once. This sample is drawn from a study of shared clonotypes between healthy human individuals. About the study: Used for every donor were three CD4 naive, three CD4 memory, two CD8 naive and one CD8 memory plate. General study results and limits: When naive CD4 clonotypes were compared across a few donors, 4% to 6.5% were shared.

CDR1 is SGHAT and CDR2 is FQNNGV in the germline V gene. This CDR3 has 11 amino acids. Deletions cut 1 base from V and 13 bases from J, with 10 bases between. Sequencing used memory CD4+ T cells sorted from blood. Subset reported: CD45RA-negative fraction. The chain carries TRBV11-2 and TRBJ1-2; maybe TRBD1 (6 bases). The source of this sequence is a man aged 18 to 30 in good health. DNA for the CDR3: TGTGCCAGCAGCTTAGGTCAGGGGTTCACCTTC. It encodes CASSLGQGFTF.